These 10 T cell receptor beta chains were sequenced from one sample in a study of cytomegalovirus exposure and HLA in healthy donors. This table comes from immunoSEQ multiplex PCR, and its TCRdb copy is limited to in-frame clones, with some not included. The top ten clones hold 30% of a sample with about 150,000 clones, approximately 84% of them seen once. Material: PBMCs. These receptors came from a man aged 25-40 years in good health and CMV-seropositive.

The CDR3 DNA sequence: TGTGCCAGCAGCCAAGCGGGCAGGGGAGCTGAAGCTTTCTTT. Residues: CASSQAGRGAEAFF. V gene TRBV4-2 combines with J gene TRBJ1-1, with a possible D match to TRBD1 (6 bases). The CDR3 sequence is 14 residues long. Trimming cost V 1 base and J 6 bases, with 12 bases left between them. The germline V gene has CDR1 LGHNA and CDR2 YNFKEQ.

A remark on this clone: Other DNA sequences from this sample encode an identical CDR3 as well. This chain uses TRBV30 with TRBJ2-5; perhaps TRBD2 as D (6 bases). Germline V lookup: CDR1 GTSNPN, CDR2 SVGIG (reference sequence). The CDR3 covers 13 residues. With 0 bases removed from V and 4 bases from J, the gap between germline ends came to 9 bases. The CDR3 spells CAWSVQGGETQYF. DNA for the CDR3: TGTGCCTGGAGTGTCCAGGGAGGAGAGACCCAGTACTTC.

The rearrangement joins TRBV6-1 to TRBJ2-1; 12 bases are shared with TRBD2. This CDR3 is built from 15 residues. V shed 6 bases and J 9 bases; nucleotides not matched to a gene: 9. Germline CDR1 is MNHNS and CDR2 is SASEGT. Here the CDR3 reads CASSARLAGDSEQFF. The CDR3 region has the DNA TGTGCCAGCAGCGCCCGACTAGCGGGAGATAGTGAGCAGTTCTTC.

This chain uses TRBV4-2 with TRBJ2-7; the D gene is possibly TRBD2 (5 bases). Germline CDR1 and CDR2: LGHNA and YNFKEQ. This CDR3 contains 15 residues. Trimming cost V 1 base and J 5 bases, with 15 bases left between them. CDR3 loop: CASSQVSGFGDEQYF. The CDR3 DNA is TGTGCCAGCAGCCAAGTAAGCGGCTTTGGGGACGAGCAGTACTTC.

The chain recombines TRBV7-9 with TRBJ2-5, with D perhaps TRBD2 (6 bases). This CDR3 region has 14 residues. V was clipped by 1 base and J by 4 bases, with 10 bases between them. CDR1 is SEHNR, CDR2 FQNEAQ, per germline (reference sequence). The CDR3 reads CASSLGGTLETQYF. CDR3 nucleotides: TGTGCCAGCAGCTTAGGCGGGACCCTAGAGACCCAGTACTTC. The full variable domain, in which reference TRBV7-9 and TRBJ2-5 provide the parts outside the CDR3, is DTGVSQNPRHKITKRGQNVTFRCDPISEHNRLYWYRQTLGQGPEFLTYFQNEAQLEKSRLLSDRFSAERPKGSFSTLEIQRTEQGDSAMYLCASSLGGTLETQYFGPGTRLLVL.

The chain employs TRBV7-9 and TRBJ2-7, with 7 bases aligning to TRBD1. This CDR3 has 13 residues. The V segment lost 4 bases and the J segment 4 bases; nucleotides outside the gene matches: 4. Germline loops: CDR1 SEHNR, CDR2 FQNEAQ (reference sequence). This CDR3 reads CASSSGGRYEQYF. CDR3 nucleotide sequence: TGTGCCAGCAGCTCAGGGGGAAGATACGAGCAGTACTTC.

V and J are TRBV5-1 and TRBJ2-5, with a weak D call TRBD2 (5 bases). Germline CDR1 and CDR2: SGHRS and YFSETQ. This CDR3 comprises 15 residues. Trimming shortened V by 2 bases and J by 4 bases, and 15 bases separated the two germline ends. CDR3 sequence (DNA): TGCGCCAGCAGCTTTGGGGATGGAGGTCGAGAGACCCAGTACTTC. As protein: CASSFGDGGRETQYF.

The chain recombines TRBV5-1 with TRBJ2-7, with D possibly matching TRBD2 (7 bases). The CDR3 length is 17 residues. From germline, CDR1 is SGHRS and CDR2 YFSETQ. The ends were cut back, 0 bases at V and 0 bases at J, with 16 bases in the middle. The CDR3 spells CASSLVGRGGSSYEQYF. The CDR3 DNA is TGCGCCAGCAGCTTGGTCGGTAGGGGGGGTAGCTCCTACGAGCAGTACTTC.

The rearrangement links TRBV7-9 to TRBJ1-3; D uncertain. CDR1 is SEHNR and CDR2 is FQNEAQ in the germline V gene (reference sequence). This CDR3 region has 14 residues. V was shortened by 7 bases and J by 2 bases, with 12 bases between the two germline ends. The CDR3 reads CASMRNSAGNTIYF. The CDR3 bases are TGTGCCAGCATGCGAAATTCTGCTGGAAACACCATATATTTT. The full variable domain, with the rest looked up from reference TRBV7-9 and TRBJ1-3, is DTGVSQNPRHKITKRGQNVTFRCDPISEHNRLYWYRQTLGQGPEFLTYFQNEAQLEKSRLLSDRFSAERPKGSFSTLEIQRTEQGDSAMYLCASMRNSAGNTIYFGEGSWLTVV.

The chain recombines TRBV5-5 with TRBJ1-1; D might be TRBD1 (6 bases). Germline loops: CDR1 SGHKS, CDR2 YYEKEE (reference sequence). The CDR3 is 16 residues long. V gave up 2 bases and J gave up 1 base, with 15 bases separating them. The CDR3 nucleotides read TGTGCCAGCAGCTTCCCACAGGGCCACCGGAACACTGAAGCTTTCTTT. Protein product: CASSFPQGHRNTEAFF.